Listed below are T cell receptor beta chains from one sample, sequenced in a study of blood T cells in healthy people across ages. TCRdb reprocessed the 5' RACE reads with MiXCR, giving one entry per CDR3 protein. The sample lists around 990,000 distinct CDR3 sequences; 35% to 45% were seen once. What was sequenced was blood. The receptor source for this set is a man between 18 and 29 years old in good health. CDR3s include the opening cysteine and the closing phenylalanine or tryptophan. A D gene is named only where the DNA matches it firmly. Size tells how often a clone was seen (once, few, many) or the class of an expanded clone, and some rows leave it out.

CDR3 DNA: TGTGCCATCAGGCAGGGACCAAACTATGGCTACACCTTC; CDR3 protein: CAIRQGPNYGYTF; V gene: TRBV10-3; D gene: .; J gene: TRBJ1-2; clone size: many
CDR3 DNA: TGCAGTGCTAGAGAGGGACAGGGCGGTATTGGCTACACCTTC; CDR3 protein: CSAREGQGGIGYTF; V gene: TRBV20-1; D gene: TRBD1; J gene: TRBJ1-2; clone size: few
CDR3 DNA: TGTGCCAGCAGCCAATCACAGGGGCCGATGAATAATTCACCCCTCCACTTT; CDR3 protein: CASSQSQGPMNNSPLHF; V gene: TRBV14; D gene: TRBD1; J gene: TRBJ1-6; clone size: .
CDR3 DNA: TGTGCCATCAGTGAGTCTCGGCCTGGGAAGCACGGCTACACCTTC; CDR3 protein: CAISESRPGKHGYTF; V gene: TRBV10-3; D gene: .; J gene: TRBJ1-2; clone size: .
CDR3 DNA: TGCGCCAGCAGCCAAGATAGGCAGGTATACGGCTACACCTTC; CDR3 protein: CASSQDRQVYGYTF; V gene: TRBV4-1; D gene: .; J gene: TRBJ1-2; clone size: .
CDR3 DNA: TGTGCCAGCAGCATGACACCGAACACTGAAGCTTTCTTT; CDR3 protein: CASSMTPNTEAFF; V gene: TRBV9; D gene: .; J gene: TRBJ1-1; clone size: few
CDR3 DNA: TGCAGCGTTGCTCGGGGGGGAGCTTTCTTT; CDR3 protein: CSVARGGAFF; V gene: TRBV29-1; D gene: .; J gene: TRBJ1-1; clone size: few
CDR3 DNA: TGTGCCAGCAGTTACGGGGCGGGGGGGCCCGAGAAACCCTACAATGAGCAGTTCTTC; CDR3 protein: CASSYGAGGPEKPYNEQFF; V gene: TRBV6-2/TRBV6-3; D gene: TRBD2; J gene: TRBJ2-1; clone size: few
CDR3 DNA: TGCAGTGCTCCCCCGGCTAGCGGGGATCCAGATACGCAGTATTTT; CDR3 protein: CSAPPASGDPDTQYF; V gene: TRBV20-1; D gene: TRBD2; J gene: TRBJ2-3; clone size: few
CDR3 DNA: TGTGCCCGCAGTCCCTCGAGGGTAGCGGAAGAGACCCAGTACTTC; CDR3 protein: CARSPSRVAEETQYF; V gene: TRBV12-3/TRBV12-4; D gene: .; J gene: TRBJ2-5; clone size: .
CDR3 DNA: TGCGCCAGCAGACCGGGACAGGTAGAAGAGACCCAGTACTTC; CDR3 protein: CASRPGQVEETQYF; V gene: TRBV5-1; D gene: TRBD1; J gene: TRBJ2-5; clone size: .
CDR3 DNA: TGTGCCACCAGCAGAGTGAGAGAAAGCACAGATACGCAGTATTTT; CDR3 protein: CATSRVRESTDTQYF; V gene: TRBV15; D gene: .; J gene: TRBJ2-3; clone size: .
CDR3 DNA: TGTGCCAGCAGCCATCCTAGCGGGCGTAACTACAATGAGCAGTTCTTC; CDR3 protein: CASSHPSGRNYNEQFF; V gene: TRBV3-1; D gene: TRBD2; J gene: TRBJ2-1; clone size: .
CDR3 DNA: TGTGCCAGCAGCTCTATAGCGGGGGGGAGCACAGATACGCAGTATTTT; CDR3 protein: CASSSIAGGSTDTQYF; V gene: TRBV7-2; D gene: TRBD2; J gene: TRBJ2-3; clone size: few
CDR3 DNA: TGCAGCGGGCAGGTGATTACCGGGACTGAAGCTTTCTTT; CDR3 protein: CSGQVITGTEAFF; V gene: TRBV29-1; D gene: .; J gene: TRBJ1-1; clone size: .
CDR3 DNA: TGTGCCAGCAGTGCCACGGGATCCAGCACAGATACGCAGTATTTT; CDR3 protein: CASSATGSSTDTQYF; V gene: TRBV6-4; D gene: .; J gene: TRBJ2-3; clone size: many
CDR3 DNA: TGTGCCAGCAGCCAAGAGTGGGTCAGAAATGGCCAAGAGACCCAGTTCTTC; CDR3 protein: CASSQEWVRNGQETQFF; V gene: TRBV3-1; D gene: .; J gene: TRBJ2-1; clone size: .
CDR3 DNA: TGTGCCAGCAGCCCACAAACCGGGACAGGGAGTAACTATGGCTACACCTTC; CDR3 protein: CASSPQTGTGSNYGYTF; V gene: TRBV9; D gene: TRBD1; J gene: TRBJ1-2; clone size: .
CDR3 DNA: TGTGCCAGCAGTCCAGACAGGGGTAAGGTTGAAGCTTTCTTT; CDR3 protein: CASSPDRGKVEAFF; V gene: TRBV27; D gene: TRBD1; J gene: TRBJ1-1; clone size: few
CDR3 DNA: TGTGCCAGCAGCGTAGACGTGTTCCCCCAAGAGACCCAGTACTTC; CDR3 protein: CASSVDVFPQETQYF; V gene: TRBV9; D gene: .; J gene: TRBJ2-5; clone size: .
CDR3 DNA: TGTGCCAGCAGTTCGCCCGGGACGATAAACACTGAAGCTTTCTTT; CDR3 protein: CASSSPGTINTEAFF; V gene: TRBV28; D gene: .; J gene: TRBJ1-1; clone size: .
CDR3 DNA: TGTGCCAGCAGCCCGGGGGCAGATAGAGAAAAACTGTTTTTT; CDR3 protein: CASSPGADREKLFF; V gene: TRBV3-1; D gene: .; J gene: TRBJ1-4; clone size: .
CDR3 DNA: TGTGCCAGCAGCCCCGGAGGGTTCGGAAACACCATATATTTT; CDR3 protein: CASSPGGFGNTIYF; V gene: TRBV7-2; D gene: .; J gene: TRBJ1-3; clone size: .